The 18 T cell receptor beta chains presented below share a single source sample, sequenced in a study of shared clonotypes between healthy human individuals. It was CD45RO-negative cells, positively selected for CCR7, that made up naive CD8 cells, with terminally differentiated effector memory CD45RA+ cells excluded. The data were produced by immunoSEQ multiplex PCR, yet TCRdb's version contains in-frame clones alone and is incomplete. The sample lists more than 2 million clones; 80% to 95% were seen once. Sequences were obtained from naive CD8+ T cells from PBMCs. Every receptor here comes from a man aged 18 to 29 in good health. Some clones in this sample may be carry-over from other donors' samples.

This chain links TRBV7-9 with TRBJ1-6; D may be TRBD1 (5 bases). CDR1 and CDR2 (germline): SEHNR, FQNEAQ (reference sequence). Deletions cut 4 bases from V and 10 bases from J, with 23 bases between. This CDR3 is built from 17 residues. This CDR3 reads CASSSERGSPRDSPLHF. The DNA of the CDR3 is TGTGCCAGCAGCTCCGAGCGGGGATCTCCGAGGGACTCACCCCTCCACTTT.

The table lists this clone with a few counts. The rearrangement uses TRBV19 and TRBJ2-2, with 7 bases lining up with TRBD2. This CDR3 has 16 amino acids. Germline lookup yields CDR1 LNHDA and CDR2 SQIVND (reference sequence). With V trimmed by 3 bases and J by 3 bases, 7 bases remained unmatched. CDR3 residues: CASSINQAGYTGELFF. CDR3 coding DNA: TGTGCCAGTAGTATCAATCAAGCGGGGTACACCGGGGAGCTGTTTTTT.

CDR3 sequence: CSVVPGGNGYTF. In DNA form, the CDR3 reads TGCAGCGTTGTGCCAGGGGGCAATGGCTACACCTTC. The chain has TRBV29-1 and TRBJ1-2; 8 nucleotides line up with TRBD1. Germline V CDR1 and CDR2: SQVTM, ANQGSEA. This CDR3 is 12 amino acids long. V shed 4 bases and J 6 bases; nucleotides not matched to a gene: 4.

The chain recombines TRBV4-1 with TRBJ2-7; D uncertain. Trimming pared 1 base from V and 2 bases from J, leaving 9 bases between. The CDR3 runs to 14 residues. CDR1 is MGHRA, CDR2 YSYEKL, per germline. The CDR3 bases are TGCGCCAGCAGCCAAGTTTTATCCCCCTACGAGCAGTACTTC. It yields the protein CASSQVLSPYEQYF.

This chain uses TRBV2 with TRBJ2-2, with 8 nucleotides matching TRBD2. The V segment lost 0 bases and the J segment 5 bases; nucleotides outside the gene matches: 5. The CDR3 runs 16 residues. Germline V gene lookup returns CDR1 SNHLY and CDR2 FYNNEI. DNA of the CDR3: TGTGCCAGCAGTGAAGCAAGCGGGAGTGAAACCGGGGAGCTGTTTTTT. It is translated as CASSEASGSETGELFF.

The rearrangement links TRBV25-1 to TRBJ1-6; D is uncertain. The CDR3 runs to 14 residues. V dropped 3 bases and J dropped 6 bases, with 9 bases sitting between them. Germline V gene sequence: CDR1 MGHDK, CDR2 SYGVNS. The DNA for the CDR3 is TGTGCCAGCAGTGATCGAGGATTTAATTCACCCCTCCACTTT. This encodes CASSDRGFNSPLHF.

The V call is TRBV27, the J call TRBJ2-7; 8 nucleotides align to TRBD1. CDR1 and CDR2 from the germline V gene are MNHEY and SMNVEV (reference sequence). This CDR3 is 15 amino acids long. Germline trimming cut 0 bases from V and 4 bases from J; bases unmatched to any gene: 5. DNA of the CDR3: TGTGCCAGCAGTTTATCGACAGGGGTTGGGTACGAGCAGTACTTC. Its protein product is CASSLSTGVGYEQYF.

This chain links TRBV6-6 with TRBJ2-7; D might be TRBD1 (5 bases). The CDR3 covers 12 residues. Germline CDR1 reads MNHNY; CDR2 reads SVGAGI (reference sequence). V was pared by 7 bases and J by 3 bases, with 10 bases between. DNA for the CDR3: TGTGCCAGCAAACCCAGGGACTACGAGCAGTACTTC. It yields the protein CASKPRDYEQYF.

This chain links TRBV27 with TRBJ2-2; TRBD2 is a possible D gene (5 bases). Trimming took 6 bases from V and 5 from J, leaving 16 bases between them. The CDR3 is 15 amino acids. Germline-derived CDR1 and CDR2 are MNHEY and SMNVEV (reference sequence). The CDR3, as DNA: TGTGCCAGCAGCACGCGGGCAGTAGGAACCGGGGAGCTGTTTTTT. Its protein product is CASSTRAVGTGELFF.

The chain couples TRBV28 to TRBJ1-1; perhaps TRBD1 as D (5 bases). This CDR3 contains 15 residues. V lost 6 bases and J 0 bases, leaving 14 bases between the germline ends. The germline CDR1 and CDR2 sequences are MDHEN and SYDVKM. In DNA, the CDR3 is TGTGCCAGCAGCATACCCCGACAGTTGAACACTGAAGCTTTCTTT. This gives the protein CASSIPRQLNTEAFF.

The genes are TRBV29-1 and TRBJ2-2; D is unresolved. V was shortened by 4 bases and J by 0 bases, with 6 bases between the two germline ends. In germline, CDR1 is SQVTM, CDR2 ANQGSEA. CDR3 length: 13 amino acids. The CDR3, as DNA: TGCAGCGTTGCCGTGGCGAACACCGGGGAGCTGTTTTTT. Its translation is CSVAVANTGELFF.

This rearrangement joins TRBV28 to TRBJ1-4; D call uncertain. The CDR3 is 15 amino acids. The germline V gene has CDR1 MDHEN and CDR2 SYDVKM. V was shortened by 6 bases and J by 6 bases, with 17 bases between the two germline ends. The CDR3: CASSPAGRRDEKLFF. The CDR3 bases are TGTGCCAGCAGCCCCGCCGGGAGGAGGGATGAAAAACTGTTTTTT.

This clone has a handful of counts. The CDR3 nucleotides are TGTGCCAGCAGCGTAGCGGTCAGCCGGAACACTGAAGCTTTCTTT. Encoded protein: CASSVAVSRNTEAFF. The chain employs TRBV9 and TRBJ1-1; D gene unclear. V was shortened by 0 bases and J by 1 base, with 10 bases between the two germline ends. The CDR3 has 15 residues. CDR1 and CDR2 from the germline V gene are SGDLS and YYNGEE.

The chain is built from TRBV2 and TRBJ2-5, with 7 nucleotides matching TRBD1. Germline V CDR1 and CDR2: SNHLY, FYNNEI. The CDR3 sequence is 16 residues long. Trimming cost V 4 bases and J 5 bases; bases outside gene matches: 13. The CDR3, as DNA: TGTGCCAGCAGTGGTTATAGAACGAGGGGACAGGAGACCCAGTACTTC. Translation: CASSGYRTRGQETQYF.

V usage is TRBV9 and J usage is TRBJ2-1; D perhaps matches TRBD1 (6 bases). The CDR3 length is 15 residues. V was clipped by 0 bases and J by 4 bases, with 11 bases between them. Germline V gene data show CDR1 as SGDLS and CDR2 as YYNGEE. CDR3 DNA: TGTGCCAGCAGCGTAGAGGGACATACGTACAATGAGCAGTTCTTC. It is translated as CASSVEGHTYNEQFF.

The rearrangement joins TRBV29-1 to TRBJ2-5; 8 bases align to TRBD2. Germline CDR1 and CDR2: SQVTM and ANQGSEA. J lost 5 bases, V lost 6 bases, and 17 bases had no gene match. The CDR3 is made up of 16 amino acids. The CDR3 sequence: CSVEGQSGSGWETQYF. The CDR3 DNA sequence: TGCAGCGTCGAGGGCCAGAGCGGGAGTGGTTGGGAGACCCAGTACTTC. Complete variable domain (other parts from reference TRBV29-1 and TRBJ2-5): SAVISQKPSRDICQRGTSLTIQCQVDSQVTMMFWYRQQPGQSLTLIATANQGSEATYESGFVIDKFPISRPNLTFSTLTVSNMSPEDSSIYLCSVEGQSGSGWETQYFGPGTRLLVL.

Turning to this clone: This sample includes further DNA sequences coding for the same CDR3. The genes are TRBV5-4 and TRBJ2-1; no clear D. This CDR3 is built from 12 residues. Trimming took off 1 base at V and 4 bases at J, with 3 bases between the two ends. Germline CDR1 and CDR2: SGHNT and YYREEE (reference sequence). The CDR3 region is CASSLRYNEQFF. The CDR3 coding sequence is TGTGCCAGCAGCTTGAGGTACAATGAGCAGTTCTTC.

For this clone: The same CDR3 also results from other DNA sequences found in this sample. The chain recombines TRBV4-3 with TRBJ2-7; 8 bases line up with TRBD1. J gave up 0 bases and V 4 bases, and 5 bases lay outside the gene matches. CDR3 length equals 15 residues. Germline-derived CDR1 and CDR2 are LGHNA and YSLEER. The DNA of the CDR3 is TGCGCCAGCAGCCCCGGGACAGGAAGCTCCTACGAGCAGTACTTC. It specifies CASSPGTGSSYEQYF.